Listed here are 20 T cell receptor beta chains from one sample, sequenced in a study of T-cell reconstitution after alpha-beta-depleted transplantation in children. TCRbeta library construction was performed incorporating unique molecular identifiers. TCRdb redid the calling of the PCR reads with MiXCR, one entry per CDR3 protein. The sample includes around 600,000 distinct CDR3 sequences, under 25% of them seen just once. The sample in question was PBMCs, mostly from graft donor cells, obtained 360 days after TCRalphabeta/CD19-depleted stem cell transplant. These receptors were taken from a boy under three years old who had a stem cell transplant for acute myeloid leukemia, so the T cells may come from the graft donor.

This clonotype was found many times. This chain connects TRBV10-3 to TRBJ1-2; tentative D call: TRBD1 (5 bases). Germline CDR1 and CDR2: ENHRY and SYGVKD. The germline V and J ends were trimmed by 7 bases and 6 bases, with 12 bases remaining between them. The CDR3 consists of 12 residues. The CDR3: CAINREGDGYTF. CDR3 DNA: TGTGCCATCAACCGGGAAGGGGATGGCTACACCTTC.

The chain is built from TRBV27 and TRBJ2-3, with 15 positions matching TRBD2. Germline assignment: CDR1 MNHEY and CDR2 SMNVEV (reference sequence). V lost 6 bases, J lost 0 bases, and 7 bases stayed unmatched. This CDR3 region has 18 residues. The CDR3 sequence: CASSIRTSGGASTDTQYF. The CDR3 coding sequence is TGTGCCAGCAGCATCCGGACTAGCGGGGGGGCTAGCACAGATACGCAGTATTTT.

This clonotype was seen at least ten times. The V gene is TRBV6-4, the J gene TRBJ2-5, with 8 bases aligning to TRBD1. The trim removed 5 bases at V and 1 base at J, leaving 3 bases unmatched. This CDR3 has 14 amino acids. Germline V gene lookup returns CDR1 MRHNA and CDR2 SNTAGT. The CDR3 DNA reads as TGTGCCAGCAGTCCAGGGGGCGGCCAAGAGACCCAGTACTTC. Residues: CASSPGGGQETQYF.

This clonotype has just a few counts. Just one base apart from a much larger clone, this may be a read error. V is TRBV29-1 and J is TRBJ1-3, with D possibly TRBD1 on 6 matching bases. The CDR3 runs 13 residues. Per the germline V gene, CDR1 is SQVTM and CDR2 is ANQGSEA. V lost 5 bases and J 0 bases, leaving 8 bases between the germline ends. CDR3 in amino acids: CSVRTDSGNTIYF. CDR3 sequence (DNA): TGCAGCGTTCGGACAGACTCTGGAAACACCATATATTTT.

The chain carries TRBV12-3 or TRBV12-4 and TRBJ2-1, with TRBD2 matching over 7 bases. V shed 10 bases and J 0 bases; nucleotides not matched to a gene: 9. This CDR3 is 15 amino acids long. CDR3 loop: CATRPGGSSYNEQFF. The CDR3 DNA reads TGTGCCACCAGACCCGGGGGGAGCTCCTACAATGAGCAGTTCTTC.

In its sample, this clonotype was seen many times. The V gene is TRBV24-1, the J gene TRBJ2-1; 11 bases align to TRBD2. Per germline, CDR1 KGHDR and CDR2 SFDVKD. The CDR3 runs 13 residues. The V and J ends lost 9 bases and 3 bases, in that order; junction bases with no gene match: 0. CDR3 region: CATGTSGYNEQFF. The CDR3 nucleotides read TGTGCCACCGGGACTAGCGGCTACAATGAGCAGTTCTTC.

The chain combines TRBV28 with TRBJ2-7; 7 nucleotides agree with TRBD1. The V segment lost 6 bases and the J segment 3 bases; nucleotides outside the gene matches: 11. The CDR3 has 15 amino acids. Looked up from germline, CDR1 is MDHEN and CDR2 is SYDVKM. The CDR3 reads CASSSGTVILYEQYV. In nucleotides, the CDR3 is TGTGCCAGCAGCTCCGGGACAGTCATCCTCTACGAGCAGTACGTC.

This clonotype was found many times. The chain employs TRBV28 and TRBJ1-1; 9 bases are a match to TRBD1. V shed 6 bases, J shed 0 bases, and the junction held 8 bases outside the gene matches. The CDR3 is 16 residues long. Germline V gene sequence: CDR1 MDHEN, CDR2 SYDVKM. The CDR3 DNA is TGTGCCAGCAGGGCGGACAGGGGTCCCATGAACACTGAAGCTTTCTTT. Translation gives CASRADRGPMNTEAFF.

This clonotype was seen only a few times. The CDR3 DNA sequence: TGCGCCAGCAGCGGGGCCGTGGGAGATGCAACTAATGAAAAACTGTTTTTT. This sequence encodes CASSGAVGDATNEKLFF. This chain uses TRBV5-1 with TRBJ1-4; tentatively, D is TRBD1 (5 bases). Germline CDR1 is SGHRS and CDR2 is YFSETQ. The CDR3 has 17 residues. Trimming took off 4 bases at V and 0 bases at J, with 16 bases between the two ends.

The CDR3, as DNA: TGTGCCAGCAACCGTAGGGGGTCAACTAATGAAAAACTGTTTTTT. Its protein is CASNRRGSTNEKLFF. This sequence joins TRBV6-1 and TRBJ1-4; maybe TRBD1 (6 bases). This CDR3 contains 15 residues. The V end lost 7 bases, the J end lost 0 bases, and 12 bases lay between the germline ends. Germline CDR1 is MNHNS and CDR2 is SASEGT.

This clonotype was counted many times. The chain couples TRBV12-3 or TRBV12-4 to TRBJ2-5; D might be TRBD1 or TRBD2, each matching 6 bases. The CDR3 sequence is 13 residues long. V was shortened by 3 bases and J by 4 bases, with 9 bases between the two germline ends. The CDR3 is CASSLEGGETQYF. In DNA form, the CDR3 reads TGTGCCAGCAGTTTGGAGGGGGGAGAGACCCAGTACTTC.

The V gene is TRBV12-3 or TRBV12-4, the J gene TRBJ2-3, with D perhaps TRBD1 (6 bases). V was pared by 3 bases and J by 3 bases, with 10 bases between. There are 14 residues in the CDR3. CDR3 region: CASSLWGPTDTQYF. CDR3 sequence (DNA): TGTGCCAGCAGTTTGTGGGGGCCGACAGATACGCAGTATTTT.

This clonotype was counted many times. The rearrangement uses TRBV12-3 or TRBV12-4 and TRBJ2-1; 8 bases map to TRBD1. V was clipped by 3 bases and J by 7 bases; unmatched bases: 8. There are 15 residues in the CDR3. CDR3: CASSFVRGRNNEQFF. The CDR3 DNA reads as TGTGCCAGCAGTTTTGTCAGGGGGCGAAATAATGAGCAGTTCTTC.

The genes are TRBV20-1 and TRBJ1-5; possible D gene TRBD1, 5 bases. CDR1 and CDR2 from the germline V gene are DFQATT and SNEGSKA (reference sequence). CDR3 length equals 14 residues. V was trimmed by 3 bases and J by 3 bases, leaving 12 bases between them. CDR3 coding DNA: TGCAGTGCTAGTCACAGGCGCCCCAATCAGCCCCAGCATTTT. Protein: CSASHRRPNQPQHF.

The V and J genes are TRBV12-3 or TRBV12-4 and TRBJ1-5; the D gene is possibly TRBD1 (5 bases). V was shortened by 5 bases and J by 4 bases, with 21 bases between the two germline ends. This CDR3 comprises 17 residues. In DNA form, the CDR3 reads TGTGCCAGCAGTCTCCAGGGTCTTGGGCTGAATAATCAGCCCCAGCATTTT. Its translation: CASSLQGLGLNNQPQHF.

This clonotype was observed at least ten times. The CDR3 sequence is CASSPGGQYEQYF. CDR3 nucleotides: TGCGCCAGCAGCCCGGGAGGACAGTACGAGCAGTACTTC. J is TRBJ2-7 and V is TRBV5-1, with D perhaps matching TRBD2 (7 bases). With 4 bases removed from V and 4 bases from J, the gap between germline ends came to 12 bases. Germline loops: CDR1 SGHRS, CDR2 YFSETQ. This CDR3 is built from 13 residues.

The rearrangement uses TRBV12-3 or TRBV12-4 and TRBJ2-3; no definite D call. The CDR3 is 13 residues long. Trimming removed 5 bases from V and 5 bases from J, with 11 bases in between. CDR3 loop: CASSPNELDTQYF. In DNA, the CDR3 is TGTGCCAGCAGTCCAAATGAGTTAGATACGCAGTATTTT.

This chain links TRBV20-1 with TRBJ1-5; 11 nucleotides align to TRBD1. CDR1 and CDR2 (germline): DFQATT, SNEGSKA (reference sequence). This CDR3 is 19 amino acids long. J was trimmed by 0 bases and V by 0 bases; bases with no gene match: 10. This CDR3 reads CSAREGTGGPEYSNQPQHF. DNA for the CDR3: TGCAGTGCTAGAGAAGGGACAGGGGGGCCTGAATATAGCAATCAGCCCCAGCATTTT.

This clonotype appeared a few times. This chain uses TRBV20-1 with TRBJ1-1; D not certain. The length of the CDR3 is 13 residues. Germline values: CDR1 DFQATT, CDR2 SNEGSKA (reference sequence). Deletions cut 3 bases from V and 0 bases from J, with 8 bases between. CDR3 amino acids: CSASWALNTEAFF. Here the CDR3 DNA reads TGCAGTGCTAGTTGGGCCCTGAACACTGAAGCTTTCTTT.

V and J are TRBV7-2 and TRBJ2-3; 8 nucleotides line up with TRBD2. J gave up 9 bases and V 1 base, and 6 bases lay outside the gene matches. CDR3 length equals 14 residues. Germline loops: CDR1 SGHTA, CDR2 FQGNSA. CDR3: CASSLERGLGTQYF. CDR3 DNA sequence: TGTGCCAGCAGCTTAGAGCGGGGACTAGGGACGCAGTATTTT.